The 25 T cell receptor beta chains listed next were all sequenced from one sample in a study of blood T cell repertoires in COVID-19. Profiling relied on immunoSEQ multiplex PCR, and the TCRdb table lists in-frame clones only, not all of them. The table includes around 200,000 clones, more than 85% detected once. Material for sequencing was peripheral blood. The origin of the receptors is a man in his forties with active or convalescent COVID-19.

The V gene is TRBV12-5, the J gene TRBJ1-4; D possibly corresponds to TRBD1 (6 bases). CDR3 length equals 14 residues. In germline, CDR1 is LGHNT, CDR2 FRNRAP. V was trimmed by 2 bases and J by 7 bases, leaving 11 bases between them. CDR3 sequence reads: CASGLRQGPEKLFF. The CDR3 DNA reads as TGTGCTAGTGGTTTGCGGCAGGGGCCTGAAAAACTGTTTTTT.

This clone was found once. The rearrangement joins TRBV11-2 to TRBJ2-1; maybe TRBD2 (5 bases). This CDR3 is built from 13 residues. Trimming removed 0 bases from V and 8 bases from J, with 8 bases in between. Germline V CDR1 and CDR2: SGHAT, FQNNGV. As DNA, the CDR3 is TGTGCCAGCAGCTTAGATCAGAGGGATGAGCAGTTCTTC. As protein: CASSLDQRDEQFF.

The chain recombines TRBV2 with TRBJ1-4, with 10 positions matching TRBD1. Germline CDR1 reads SNHLY; CDR2 reads FYNNEI. Unmatched junction bases numbered 3, after V lost 6 bases and J lost 5 bases. This CDR3 spans 14 amino acids. In DNA form, the CDR3 reads TGTGCCAGCAGAAGGACAGGGGGAAATGAAAAACTGTTTTTT. Amino acids: CASRRTGGNEKLFF.

The V and J genes are TRBV24-1 and TRBJ1-2; D not certain. With 3 bases removed from V and 2 bases from J, the gap between germline ends came to 12 bases. Germline V CDR1 and CDR2: KGHDR, SFDVKD. There are 15 residues in the CDR3. The CDR3 bases are TGTGCCACCAGTGATACGACTGGTACCAACTATGGCTACACCTTC. Protein product: CATSDTTGTNYGYTF.

This chain connects TRBV19 to TRBJ1-1; 9 positions agree with TRBD1. J gave up 4 bases and V 6 bases, and 9 bases lay outside the gene matches. The CDR3 has 15 amino acids. CDR1 is LNHDA and CDR2 is SQIVND in the germline V gene (reference sequence). The CDR3: CASSLTGGGFTEAFF. In nucleotides, the CDR3 is TGTGCCAGTAGCCTTACAGGGGGCGGGTTCACTGAAGCTTTCTTT.

This chain uses TRBV29-1 with TRBJ1-4; D perhaps matches TRBD1 (5 bases). The CDR3 is 13 residues long. V dropped 8 bases and J dropped 3 bases, with 13 bases sitting between them. Looked up from germline, CDR1 is SQVTM and CDR2 is ANQGSEA. CDR3 region: CSFQGAPNEKLFF. The CDR3 nucleotides read TGCAGCTTCCAGGGTGCCCCTAATGAAAAACTGTTTTTT.

In this sample, this clone turned up a few times. The genes are TRBV3-1 (or the pseudogene TRBV3-2) and TRBJ1-2; D ambiguous. The germline CDR1 and CDR2 sequences are LGHDT and YNNKEL (reference sequence). V lost 2 bases, J lost 1 base, and 8 bases lay in between. The CDR3 consists of 14 residues. Here the CDR3 reads CASSQLSVNYGYTF. CDR3 sequence (DNA): TGTGCCAGCAGCCAATTATCTGTTAACTATGGCTACACCTTC.

The chain has TRBV2 and TRBJ1-4; possibly TRBD1 for D (5 bases). From germline, CDR1 is SNHLY and CDR2 FYNNEI. The germline V and J ends were trimmed by 6 bases and 3 bases, with 8 bases remaining between them. The length of the CDR3 is 13 residues. The CDR3 coding sequence is TGTGCCAGCAGGGGGGGAGCTAATGAAAAACTGTTTTTT. It is translated as CASRGGANEKLFF.

As concerns this clone: One end of the junction does not line up with germline, which may come from a read error. The chain couples TRBV7-7 to TRBJ1-2; TRBD1 aligns across 8 bases. The germline V gene has CDR1 SSHAT and CDR2 FNYEAQ (reference sequence). CDR3 length: 17 residues. The CDR3 here is CASSHSMDRDIIRGYTF. CDR3 bases: TGTGCTAGCAGCCATTCTATGGACAGGGACATTATAAGGGGCTACACCTTC.

V usage is TRBV19 and J usage is TRBJ1-6; 8 bases are shared with TRBD1. The CDR3 has 17 residues. The J segment lost 2 bases and the V segment lost 2 bases, leaving 5 bases of the junction unmatched. The germline CDR1 and CDR2 sequences are LNHDA and SQIVND (reference sequence). The CDR3 sequence is CASSIIQGAAYNSPLHF. The CDR3 nucleotides read TGTGCCAGTAGTATAATTCAGGGGGCTGCCTATAATTCACCCCTCCACTTT.

V is TRBV5-1 and J is TRBJ2-3; 10 nucleotides agree with TRBD2. This CDR3 has 15 amino acids. Germline lookup yields CDR1 SGHRS and CDR2 YFSETQ. With 4 bases clipped from V and 9 bases from J, the junction kept 11 bases outside the gene matches. As DNA, the CDR3 is TGCGCCAGCAGCCCCAGCGGGGGGGCTTCAAAGACGCAGTATTTT. The encoded protein is CASSPSGGASKTQYF.

The chain has TRBV9 and TRBJ1-2; a possible D gene is TRBD1 (6 bases). The CDR3 is 14 residues long. Trimming shortened V by 4 bases and J by 2 bases, and 12 bases separated the two germline ends. Germline V gene data show CDR1 as SGDLS and CDR2 as YYNGEE. The CDR3 DNA is TGTGCCAGCAGCCCCATAGGACAGAACTATGGCTACACCTTC. Translating it yields CASSPIGQNYGYTF.

This clone was recorded once. The chain recombines TRBV9 with TRBJ2-3; 9 bases fit TRBD2. This CDR3 has 13 amino acids. Looked up from germline, CDR1 is SGDLS and CDR2 is YYNGEE. V was pared by 4 bases and J by 8 bases, with 5 bases of the junction left unmatched. Here the CDR3 reads CASSPRLAATQYF. The CDR3 region has the DNA TGTGCCAGCAGCCCTCGACTAGCGGCTACGCAGTATTTT. The full variable domain, completed using reference TRBV9 and TRBJ2-3, is DSGVTQTPKHLITATGQRVTLRCSPRSGDLSVYWYQQSLDQGLQFLIQYYNGEERAKGNILERFSAQQFPDLHSELNLSSLELGDSALYFCASSPRLAATQYFGPGTRLTVL.

This clone came up once. The chain employs TRBV2 and TRBJ1-2; 9 nucleotides align to TRBD1. V was clipped by 2 bases and J by 6 bases; unmatched bases: 13. The V gene's germline CDR1 is SNHLY and CDR2 FYNNEI. This CDR3 comprises 17 residues. The CDR3 loop is CASSEHLGTGSFNGYTF. The CDR3 nucleotides are TGTGCCAGCAGTGAACACTTAGGGACAGGGTCCTTCAATGGCTACACCTTC.

The rearrangement links TRBV3-1 (or the pseudogene TRBV3-2) to TRBJ1-1, with 7 positions matching TRBD1. Germline loops: CDR1 LGHDT, CDR2 YNNKEL (reference sequence). V trimming: 4 bases; J trimming: 0 bases; junction bases outside the gene matches: 2. CDR3 size: 14 residues. The CDR3 DNA sequence: TGTGCCAGCAGCCCCGGGACAGTGAACACTGAAGCTTTCTTT. The encoded protein is CASSPGTVNTEAFF.

This clone was seen once. The rearrangement links TRBV5-5 to TRBJ2-1; TRBD2 agrees at 7 bases. This CDR3 region has 15 residues. The V segment lost 0 bases and the J segment 9 bases; nucleotides outside the gene matches: 9. Germline assignment: CDR1 SGHKS and CDR2 YYEKEE (reference sequence). The CDR3 DNA follows: TGTGCCAGCAGCTTGGATGGGGGAGGGGTCGTTGAGCAGTTCTTC. This encodes CASSLDGGGVVEQFF. The full variable domain, completed using reference TRBV5-5 and TRBJ2-1, is DAGVTQSPTHLIKTRGQQVTLRCSPISGHKSVSWYQQVLGQGPQFIFQYYEKEERGRGNFPDRFSARQFPNYSSELNVNALLLGDSALYLCASSLDGGGVVEQFFGPGTRLTVL.

The CDR3 here is CASSFQTSGANTGELFF. The CDR3 coding sequence is TGTGCCAGCAGCTTCCAGACTAGCGGAGCGAACACCGGGGAGCTGTTTTTT. This sequence joins TRBV11-3 and TRBJ2-2, with 9 bases aligning to TRBD2. This CDR3 region has 17 residues. The ends lost 3 bases at V and 0 bases at J; junction bases unmatched: 5. CDR1 is SGHNT, CDR2 YENEEA, per germline.

J is TRBJ2-3 and V is TRBV19; D not resolved. This CDR3 has 12 amino acids. Trimming removed 5 bases from V and 2 bases from J, with 5 bases in between. Germline V gene lookup returns CDR1 LNHDA and CDR2 SQIVND (reference sequence). This CDR3 is CASSFHTDTQYF. The DNA of the CDR3 is TGTGCCAGTAGTTTTCACACAGATACGCAGTATTTT.

The chain couples TRBV3-1 (or the pseudogene TRBV3-2) to TRBJ1-3; D call uncertain. CDR1 LGHDT and CDR2 YNNKEL come from the germline V gene (reference sequence). This CDR3 has 14 amino acids. V shed 1 base and J shed 3 bases, with 7 bases lying between them. The CDR3 nucleotides read TGTGCCAGCAGCCAAGGAGGAAATGGAAACACCATATATTTT. Translating gives CASSQGGNGNTIYF.

The rearrangement joins TRBV19 to TRBJ1-2, with a weak D call TRBD1 (6 bases). The CDR3 extends over 12 amino acids. Per the germline V gene, CDR1 is LNHDA and CDR2 is SQIVND (reference sequence). With 7 bases removed from V and 5 bases from J, the gap between germline ends came to 11 bases. The CDR3 protein is CASNGRGYGYTF. CDR3 sequence (DNA): TGTGCCAGTAATGGCAGGGGTTATGGCTACACCTTC.

The J gene is TRBJ1-1, the V gene TRBV6-2 or TRBV6-3, with no clear D. The CDR3 is made up of 13 amino acids. V was pared by 0 bases and J by 1 base, with 3 bases between. In germline, CDR1 is MNHEY, CDR2 SVGEGT. CDR3 in DNA: TGTGCCAGCAGTTACTCCCAGAACACTGAAGCTTTCTTT. Translation gives CASSYSQNTEAFF.

The chain has TRBV19 and TRBJ2-3; TRBD1 agrees at 12 bases. The germline gives CDR1 LNHDA, CDR2 SQIVND (reference sequence). The CDR3 covers 15 residues. Germline trimming cut 6 bases from V and 5 bases from J; bases unmatched to any gene: 6. CDR3 region: CASRTGQGAGDTQYF. The DNA of the CDR3 is TGTGCCAGTAGGACGGGACAGGGGGCCGGAGATACGCAGTATTTT.

V and J are TRBV7-8 and TRBJ1-5; perhaps TRBD1 as D (6 bases). Germline-derived CDR1 and CDR2 are SGHVS and FQNEAQ. V lost 0 bases, J lost 3 bases, and 15 bases lay in between. CDR3 length equals 17 residues. The CDR3 loop reads CASSLAGFTGPNQPQHF. The CDR3 DNA follows: TGTGCCAGCAGCTTAGCAGGGTTCACAGGGCCCAATCAGCCCCAGCATTTT.

J is TRBJ2-1 and V is TRBV5-4; 8 nucleotides align to TRBD2. The CDR3 is made up of 14 amino acids. CDR1 and CDR2 (germline): SGHNT, YYREEE (reference sequence). V was pared by 7 bases and J by 8 bases, with 11 bases of the junction left unmatched. The CDR3 sequence is CASGPGLVDYEQFF. The CDR3 DNA reads as TGTGCCAGCGGACCGGGACTAGTGGACTATGAGCAGTTCTTC.

The chain recombines TRBV6-5 with TRBJ1-2, with D possibly TRBD1 on 5 matching bases. Germline V gene data show CDR1 as MNHEY and CDR2 as SVGAGI. V was cut by 6 bases and J by 3 bases, with 14 bases left in between. The CDR3 length is 14 residues. In DNA form, the CDR3 reads TGTGCCAGCAGACTTCAGGGTTCTGACTATGGCTACACCTTC. It is translated as CASRLQGSDYGYTF.